The T cell receptor beta chain under discussion was sequenced for a study of blood T cell repertoires in COVID-19. Recovered Cohort 3 donors showed two negative PCRs, clearance, or symptom resolution. Libraries were prepared by immunoSEQ multiplex PCR; TCRdb keeps only in-frame clonotypes and omits some of them. This sample has around 300,000 clones, with roughly nine tenths found just once. The sequenced sample was PBMCs or T cells enriched from blood (not recorded which). This TCR was sampled from a woman in her late teens or twenties who had recovered from COVID-19.

The DNA of the CDR3 is TGTGCCAGCAGTCCTACGACAGGGCGCGGCTATGGCTACACCTTC. The encoded protein is CASSPTTGRGYGYTF. V usage is TRBV28 and J usage is TRBJ1-2; 7 bases align to TRBD1. After removal of 5 bases from V and 4 bases from J, the junction contained 10 bases not matched to a gene. Germline loops: CDR1 MDHEN, CDR2 SYDVKM. This CDR3 comprises 15 residues.